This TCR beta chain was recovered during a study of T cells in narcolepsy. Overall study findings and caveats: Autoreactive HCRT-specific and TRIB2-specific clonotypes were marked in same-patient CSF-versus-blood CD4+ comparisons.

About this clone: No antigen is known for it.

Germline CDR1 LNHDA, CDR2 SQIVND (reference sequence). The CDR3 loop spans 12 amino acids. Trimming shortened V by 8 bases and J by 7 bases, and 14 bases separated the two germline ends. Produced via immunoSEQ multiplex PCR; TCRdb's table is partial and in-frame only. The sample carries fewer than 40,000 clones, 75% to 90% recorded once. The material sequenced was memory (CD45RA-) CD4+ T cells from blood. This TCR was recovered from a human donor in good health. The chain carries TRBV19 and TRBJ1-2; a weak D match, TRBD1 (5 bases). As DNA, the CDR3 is TGTGCCAGTGGGACCGGGGACGGTGGCTACACCTTC. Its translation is CASGTGDGGYTF.